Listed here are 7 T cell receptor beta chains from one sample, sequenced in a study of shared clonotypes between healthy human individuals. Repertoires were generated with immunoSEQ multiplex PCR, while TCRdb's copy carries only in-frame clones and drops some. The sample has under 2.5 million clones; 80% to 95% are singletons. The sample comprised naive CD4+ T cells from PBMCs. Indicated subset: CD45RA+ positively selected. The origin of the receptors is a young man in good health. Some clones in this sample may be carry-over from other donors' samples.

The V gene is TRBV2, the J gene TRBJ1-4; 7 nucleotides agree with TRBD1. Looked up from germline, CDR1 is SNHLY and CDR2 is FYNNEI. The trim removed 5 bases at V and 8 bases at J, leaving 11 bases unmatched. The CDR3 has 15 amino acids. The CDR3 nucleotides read TGTGCCAGCAGTACTCCGACAGGGAGAGGCGAAAAACTGTTTTTT. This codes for CASSTPTGRGEKLFF.

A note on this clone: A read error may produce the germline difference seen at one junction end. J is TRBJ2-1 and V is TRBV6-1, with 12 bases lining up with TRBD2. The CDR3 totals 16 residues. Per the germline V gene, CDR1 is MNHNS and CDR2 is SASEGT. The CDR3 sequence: CASSVTRLAGVNKQFF. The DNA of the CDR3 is TGTGCCAGCAGTGTTACCCGACTAGCGGGAGTCAATAAGCAGTTCTTC.

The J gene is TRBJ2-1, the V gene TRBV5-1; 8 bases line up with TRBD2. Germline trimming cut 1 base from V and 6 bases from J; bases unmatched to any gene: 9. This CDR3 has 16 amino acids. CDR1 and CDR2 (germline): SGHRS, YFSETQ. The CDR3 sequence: CASSLRAGAGANEQFF. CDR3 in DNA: TGCGCCAGCAGCTTGAGGGCCGGAGCGGGAGCCAATGAGCAGTTCTTC.

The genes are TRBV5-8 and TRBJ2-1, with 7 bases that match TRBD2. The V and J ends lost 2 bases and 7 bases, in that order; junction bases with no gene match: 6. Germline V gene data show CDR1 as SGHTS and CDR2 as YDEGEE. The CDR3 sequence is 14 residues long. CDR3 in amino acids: CASSFWGRGNEQFF. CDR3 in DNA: TGTGCCAGCAGCTTCTGGGGGAGGGGTAATGAGCAGTTCTTC.

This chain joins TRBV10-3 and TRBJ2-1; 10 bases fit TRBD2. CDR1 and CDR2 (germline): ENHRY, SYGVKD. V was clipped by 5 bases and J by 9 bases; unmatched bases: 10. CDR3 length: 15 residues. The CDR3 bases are TGTGCCATCAGTCCCGTGCTAGCGGGAGTAGTTGAGCAGTTCTTC. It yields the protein CAISPVLAGVVEQFF.

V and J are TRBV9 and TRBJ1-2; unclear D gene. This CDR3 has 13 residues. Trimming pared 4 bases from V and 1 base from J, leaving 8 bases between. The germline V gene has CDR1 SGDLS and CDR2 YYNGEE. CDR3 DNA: TGTGCCAGCAGCCAGGATCATAACTATGGCTACACCTTC. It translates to CASSQDHNYGYTF.

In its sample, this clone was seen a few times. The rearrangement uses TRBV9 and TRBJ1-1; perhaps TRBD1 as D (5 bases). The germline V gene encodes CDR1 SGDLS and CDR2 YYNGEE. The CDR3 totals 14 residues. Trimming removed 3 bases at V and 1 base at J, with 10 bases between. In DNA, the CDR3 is TGTGCCAGCAGCGGTTTGACAGCGAACACTGAAGCTTTCTTT. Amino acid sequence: CASSGLTANTEAFF.